Listed here are 13 T cell receptor beta chains from one sample, sequenced in a study of blood T cell repertoires in COVID-19. TCRdb's table, derived via immunoSEQ multiplex PCR, lists solely in-frame clones and lacks some. The table includes 150,000 to 200,000 clones, around 89% detected once. Sample: peripheral blood. Every receptor here comes from a human donor in a cohort sampled during active COVID-19.

The chain employs TRBV28 and TRBJ2-1; the D gene is possibly TRBD1 (6 bases). CDR1 is MDHEN and CDR2 is SYDVKM in the germline V gene. CDR3 size: 15 residues. Between the trimmed V and J ends, which lost 3 bases and 4 bases, there was a span of 13 bases. Here the CDR3 reads CASSFLGGLYNEQFF. The CDR3 nucleotides read TGTGCCAGCAGTTTCCTTGGGGGCTTGTACAATGAGCAGTTCTTC.

This clone was recorded a few times. The V call is TRBV5-1, the J call TRBJ2-7, with 10 bases matching TRBD2. Trimming at V came to 3 bases and at J to 1 base, leaving 4 bases not matched to a gene. Germline CDR1 reads SGHRS; CDR2 reads YFSETQ. The CDR3 is 15 residues long. The CDR3 spells CASSYSSGSSYEQYF. The CDR3 DNA is TGCGCCAGCAGCTACTCTAGCGGGAGTTCCTACGAGCAGTACTTC.

The chain combines TRBV19 with TRBJ1-2; D gene unclear. Per germline, CDR1 LNHDA and CDR2 SQIVND (reference sequence). Trimming stripped 3 bases from V and 0 bases from J, with 20 bases between. The CDR3 is 18 amino acids. CDR3 in amino acids: CASSMPRIYGVTNYGYTF. DNA of the CDR3: TGTGCCAGTAGTATGCCCAGGATTTACGGGGTTACTAACTATGGCTACACCTTC.

A few counts support this clone. The chain recombines TRBV29-1 with TRBJ2-3, with D perhaps TRBD2 (6 bases). CDR1 SQVTM and CDR2 ANQGSEA come from the germline V gene. Trimming stripped 2 bases from V and 4 bases from J, with 34 bases between. The CDR3 is made up of 21 amino acids. The CDR3 loop is CSVEPSTRASANLSPPDTQYF. In nucleotides, the CDR3 is TGCAGCGTTGAACCATCTACCCGGGCTAGCGCGAATCTTTCCCCGCCAGATACGCAGTATTTT.

The chain links TRBV7-2 to TRBJ1-1, with D unresolved. This CDR3 contains 13 residues. V was pared by 4 bases and J by 2 bases, with 8 bases between. CDR1 is SGHTA and CDR2 is FQGNSA in the germline V gene. CDR3 in DNA: TGTGCCAGCAGCTATCGCGGAAACACTGAAGCTTTCTTT. Residues: CASSYRGNTEAFF.

The CDR3 sequence: CASSLSGTGSSYTF. CDR3 nucleotide sequence: TGTGCCAGCAGCTTATCCGGGACAGGGTCGAGCTACACCTTC. V usage is TRBV7-9 and J usage is TRBJ1-2; 9 bases align to TRBD1. Germline assignment: CDR1 SEHNR and CDR2 FQNEAQ (reference sequence). CDR3 length equals 14 residues. Trimming cost V 2 bases and J 9 bases; bases outside gene matches: 7. The variable domain in full, with the rest retrieved from reference TRBV7-9 and TRBJ1-2, is DTGVSQNPRHKITKRGQNVTFRCDPISEHNRLYWYRQTLGQGPEFLTYFQNEAQLEKSRLLSDRFSAERPKGSFSTLEIQRTEQGDSAMYLCASSLSGTGSSYTFGSGTRLTVV.

The chain uses TRBV19 and TRBJ2-1; D might be TRBD1 (5 bases). The germline CDR1 and CDR2 sequences are LNHDA and SQIVND (reference sequence). The V and J ends lost 5 bases and 4 bases respectively, with 18 bases between them. The length of the CDR3 is 16 residues. CDR3 loop: CASSPPGAYRYNEQFF. CDR3 DNA sequence: TGTGCCAGTAGTCCCCCTGGGGCCTATAGATACAATGAGCAGTTCTTC. The full variable domain, rest sourced from reference TRBV19 and TRBJ2-1, is DGGITQSPKYLFRKEGQNVTLSCEQNLNHDAMYWYRQDPGQGLRLIYYSQIVNDFQKGDIAEGYSVSREKKESFPLTVTSAQKNPTAFYLCASSPPGAYRYNEQFFGPGTRLTVL.

V usage is TRBV29-1 and J usage is TRBJ2-7; D may be TRBD1 (6 bases). Germline lookup yields CDR1 SQVTM and CDR2 ANQGSEA. The ends were cut back, 2 bases at V and 3 bases at J, with 11 bases in the middle. The CDR3 is 13 residues long. Here the CDR3 DNA reads TGCAGCGTTGAAATCGGGACACGCTACGAGCAGTACTTC. Protein: CSVEIGTRYEQYF.

The chain uses TRBV27 and TRBJ2-3, with D hard to call. Germline CDR1 and CDR2: MNHEY and SMNVEV (reference sequence). The V end was cut by 3 bases, the J end by 6 bases, with 10 bases between. CDR3 length: 13 amino acids. DNA for the CDR3: TGTGCCAGCAGTTTCCAAGCTCGGGATACGCAGTATTTT. Translating it yields CASSFQARDTQYF.

The chain employs TRBV7-2 and TRBJ2-7; D not resolved. This CDR3 spans 12 amino acids. V dropped 8 bases and J dropped 4 bases, with 12 bases sitting between them. From germline, CDR1 is SGHTA and CDR2 FQGNSA. In nucleotides, the CDR3 is TGTGCCAGCTGTTCCTTCGGGTACGAGCAGTACTTC. Amino acid sequence: CASCSFGYEQYF.

V is TRBV19 and J is TRBJ2-1; possibly TRBD1 for D (5 bases). Trimming left V 2 bases short and J 7 bases short, with 15 bases between. From germline, CDR1 is LNHDA and CDR2 SQIVND (reference sequence). The CDR3 has 15 amino acids. CDR3 loop: CASSIKSYRSNEQFF. As DNA, the CDR3 is TGTGCCAGTAGTATAAAGTCCTACAGGTCAAATGAGCAGTTCTTC.

This chain joins TRBV6-6 and TRBJ1-6; TRBD1 agrees at 8 bases. CDR1 and CDR2 from the germline V gene are MNHNY and SVGAGI (reference sequence). The V gene end was trimmed by 6 bases and the J gene end by 9 bases; junction bases not matched to a gene: 7. The CDR3 consists of 14 residues. CDR3 sequence reads: CASRTQGAGSPLHF. CDR3 in DNA: TGTGCCAGCAGAACCCAGGGGGCCGGTTCACCCCTCCACTTT.

This chain uses TRBV12-3 or TRBV12-4 with TRBJ1-5; weak D call: TRBD1 (6 bases). Trimming left V 5 bases short and J 7 bases short, with 12 bases between. This CDR3 has 13 residues. Here the CDR3 reads CASSRSRGQPQHF. The CDR3 region has the DNA TGTGCCAGCAGTCGATCCAGGGGCCAGCCCCAGCATTTT.